This TCR beta chain derives from a study of beta chain features in type 1 diabetes (dated by TCRdb to the late 2010s). Background on the whole study: Mean age, gender distribution, total cell number and subset yield were not different between patients and healthy donors. Naive and central memory subsets were obtained from all 30 or so donors, but regulatory and stem cell-like memory subsets were isolated from only 8 patients and roughly eight healthy donors. In the study, TCRB repertoires of sorted circulating CD4+ T cell subsets from recently diagnosed type 1 diabetes patients were compared with those of matched healthy donors. A total of some 100,000,000 sorted cells were examined across all samples, and the number of cells per subset was strongly correlated with RNA yield.

This clone was seen more than once but under ten times. The antigen it recognizes is unknown. Base qualities are missing; no much larger clone stands one base away. The paper as a whole reports these results and caveats: Type 1 diabetes patients showed a moderate but significant shortening of TCRB CDR3 length in all four CD4+ subsets. Fewer insertions and more nucleotide deletions at VDJ recombination sites were observed in patients with type 1 diabetes, implying thymic rearrangement abnormalities. Because cDNA was sequenced instead of genomic DNA, highly expressing activated cells could be over-represented, though the groups showed no difference in activation or CD3 levels. PCR might favor shorter templates, but patient and control samples were amplified and corrected together, so any skew would affect both groups equally. Naive, central memory and regulatory TCRB repertoires appeared to be more similar among patients than among healthy donors. HLA sub-analyses involved small numbers of individuals, so any influence of HLA type on TCRB rearrangement remained unresolved.

V and J are truncated by 4 bases and 3 bases respectively, leaving an intervening sequence of 15 bases. The CDR3 runs 15 residues from the cysteine to the phenylalanine. The only DNA kept is the CDR3, 45 bases in frame from the first base. CDR1 and CDR2, per the germline V gene (reference sequence), are GTSNPN and SVGIG. The entire isolated RNA was reverse transcribed using the High Capacity cDNA Reverse Transcription Kit, and thus expressed TCRB transcripts were sequenced. Deep immunoSEQ sequencing was performed on naive, central memory and regulatory T cell samples, with an average of roughly 3.6 million total reads per sample. Sorted cells were lysed in RLT buffer, and RNA was extracted using DNase-treated RNeasy Micro or Mini kits according to cell number. Each cell subset was processed separately to prevent cross-contamination, with patient and healthy donor samples processed together. Using the immunoSEQ multiplex PCR, TCRB sequences were amplified from cDNA into 87-bp fragments spanning the CDR3 region. The amplicons were sequenced using the Illumina HiSeq platform. The authors' analysis ran thus. PCR bias was computationally corrected using synthetic template baselines, reads within Hamming distance 2 were collapsed, and singletons that could not be merged were discarded. Reads were aligned against IMGT so that V, D and J genes, CDR3 length and insertions or deletions at six rearrangement sites could be assigned. Within each subset, clonotype counts were normalized to sorted cell number, after which true diversity and Gini coefficients were computed with the tcR R package. The overlap coefficient, calculated on TCRB nucleotide sequences, was used to quantify repertoire sharing. The table was pulled from immuneACCESS by TCRdb, which kept in-frame rearrangements only. Such tables lose some clones; where checked, under half of the loss comes from unresolved V genes, and the rest has no known cause. The V and J calls and the clone size are those of that table, but D and trimming were determined from the DNA. The sample table records 140,000 or so clones; approximately 13% of these occur just once. In total, the top ten clones hold less than 1.5% of the sample.

Each donor gave one peripheral blood draw, roughly 120 mL on average, collected into heparinised tubes. Using a panel that included CD45RO, CCR7, CD25, CD127, CD95 and CD27, naive, central memory, regulatory and stem cell-like memory CD4+ T cells were sorted on a BD FACSAria II. Purity was above 95% for every sorted population. PBMCs were isolated right away by Lymphoprep density gradient centrifugation and were stained directly, without culture. Samples were stained and sorted in pairs, with one healthy donor and one patient per experiment, so that batch effects were minimized. The sample was central memory CD4+ T cells from blood. The sequence joins TRBV30 to TRBJ2-2, with no confident D gene call. This receptor was identified in a man younger than 35 with type 1 diabetes. The DNA reads as follows: TGTGCCTGGAAACTCCCAACGACTTACACCGGGGAGCTGTTTTTT. Its translation reads: CAWKLPTTYTGELFF.